This entry is about one TCR beta chain. Its antigen remains undetermined. No much larger clonotype is one base removed from it; base qualities were not supplied. The data stem from a study of blood T cell repertoires in COVID-19 (dated by TCRdb to about 2020). Regarding the study in general: Collaborator samples came from the United States, Italy and Spain and covered acute and convalescent phases of COVID-19. The material from the prospective study consisted of cDNA or gDNA derived from T cells, B-cell-depleted T cells, or PBMCs. The dataset comprised deeply sampled blood TCRbeta repertoires from subjects exposed to, actively infected with, or recovered from COVID-19. The repertoires were released in a freely available public database meant as a resource for research on the immune response to SARS-CoV-2. Samples came from the ongoing ImmuneRACE study (first 160 participants) plus 1,254 subjects from 6 global collaborators. Sample metadata almost always included a de-identified subject ID, COVID-19 status, age in years and sex. HLA class I and class II types, where available, came from metadata supplied by the sample provider rather than from assay-based typing. Here is what the overall study found, with its caveats: How much clinical and demographic metadata was included differed by source and by participant, and the metadata was provided uncurated.

From cysteine to phenylalanine, the CDR3 is 14 amino acids long. The CDR3 DNA has 42 bases and is translated from base 1. From the germline V gene, CDR1 is MNHEY and CDR2 is SVGAGI. Ends trimmed: V by 4 bases, J by 13 bases; bases unmatched to a gene: 9. Whole blood was collected in K2EDTA tubes by collaborating institutions according to the institutions' own protocols. For TCRbeta analysis, collaborator samples were shipped as frozen whole blood, as isolated PBMCs, or as DNA extracted from either sample type. TCRbeta CDR3 regions were amplified from genomic DNA using the immunoSEQ Assay, a bias-controlled multiplex PCR. The authors processed their data as follows. Nucleated cell counts per sample were estimated from amplification of reference gene primers within the assay. To quantify the absolute abundance of each unique TCRbeta CDR3 rearrangement, sequence reads were collapsed and filtered. For each sample, productive Simpson clonality was calculated by taking the square root of Simpson's diversity index across productive rearrangements. TCRdb provides this immuneACCESS table in a form limited to in-frame rearrangements. Some clones are lacking; in checked studies, under half of them reflect an unresolved V gene, and why the rest are absent is not known. V and J calls and clone size come straight from that table; D and trimming were deduced from the DNA. The sample table lists 99,000 or so clones, 75% to 95% of them with a count of one. The ten largest make up around 6% of the sample.

The clonotype was recovered from a human donor in a cohort sampled during active COVID-19. The chain was built from TRBV6-5 and TRBJ1-6, with TRBD1 identical over 8 junction bases. Sequencing used peripheral blood. The nucleotide sequence reads TGTGCCAGCAGTTCCCGGGACAGGAGATCTCCCCTCCACTTT. Its protein product is CASSSRDRRSPLHF.